The 31 T cell receptor beta chains below all came from one sample that was sequenced in a study of radiotherapy plus CTLA-4 blockade in lung cancer. The method was immunoSEQ multiplex PCR; TCRdb's version includes in-frame clones alone and lacks a portion of them. The sample carries 65,000 to 85,000 clones, approximately 79% recorded once. The sample here was peripheral blood, taken from a patient treated with radiotherapy plus ipilimumab. Receptor source: a human donor with non-small cell lung cancer whose response to radiotherapy plus ipilimumab could not be evaluated. Some clones in this sample may be carry-over from other donors' samples.

The rearrangement uses TRBV7-2 and TRBJ2-7, with TRBD1 identical over 8 bases. CDR3 length: 14 amino acids. Germline V CDR1 and CDR2: SGHTA, FQGNSA. V dropped 6 bases and J dropped 0; count of bases not matched to a gene: 4. The CDR3 nucleotides read TGTGCCAGCAGGAGGGACAGGAGCTCCTACGAGCAGTACTTC. Translation: CASRRDRSSYEQYF.

The chain combines TRBV19 with TRBJ2-3, with D maybe TRBD1 (6 bases). V lost 6 bases to trimming and J lost 0 bases, with 10 bases between them. Germline V gene data show CDR1 as LNHDA and CDR2 as SQIVND (reference sequence). The CDR3 runs 14 residues. This chain's CDR3 is CASRDSPSTDTQYF. The CDR3 coding sequence is TGTGCCAGTAGGGACAGTCCTAGCACAGATACGCAGTATTTT.

The chain joins TRBV11-3 to TRBJ2-5; D is possibly TRBD2 (5 bases). V lost 5 bases and J 4 bases, leaving 14 bases between the germline ends. Germline V CDR1 and CDR2: SGHNT, YENEEA. This CDR3 is 14 amino acids long. DNA of the CDR3: TGTGCCAGCAGCCCCCGTGCAGGAGGAGAGACCCAGTACTTC. It translates to CASSPRAGGETQYF.

The rearrangement links TRBV7-9 to TRBJ2-5, with D perhaps matching TRBD2 (5 bases). The J call may not be correct, given that the DNA end is closer to TRBJ2-7. CDR1 is SEHNR, CDR2 FQNEAQ, per germline (reference sequence). CDR3 length: 15 residues. The CDR3 coding sequence is TGTGCCAGCAGCTCTACGATCGGCAGCGGAAACGAGCAGTACTTC. As protein: CASSSTIGSGNEQYF.

This clone has only one observation. The chain carries TRBV5-1 and TRBJ2-1; the match to TRBD1 covers 11 bases. The V gene's germline CDR1 is SGHRS and CDR2 YFSETQ. The J segment lost 6 bases and the V segment lost 4 bases, leaving 3 bases of the junction unmatched. This CDR3 has 14 residues. CDR3 residues: CASSGQGASNEQFF. The DNA of the CDR3 is TGCGCCAGCAGCGGACAGGGGGCGAGCAATGAGCAGTTCTTC.

The chain carries TRBV19 and TRBJ2-7, with 9 positions matching TRBD1. This CDR3 comprises 13 residues. CDR1 and CDR2 (germline): LNHDA, SQIVND (reference sequence). V was clipped by 5 bases and J by 7 bases; unmatched bases: 6. The CDR3 nucleotides read TGTGCCAGTAGTGTCCCCGACAGGGGGGAGCAGTACTTC. This gives the protein CASSVPDRGEQYF.

V gene TRBV5-1 combines with J gene TRBJ1-4; 8 bases map to TRBD1. Per the germline V gene, CDR1 is SGHRS and CDR2 is YFSETQ. With 3 bases clipped from V and 0 bases from J, the junction kept 7 bases outside the gene matches. The CDR3 runs to 17 residues. CDR3 amino acids: CASSSGPGQATNEKLFF. CDR3 DNA sequence: TGCGCCAGCAGCTCGGGCCCGGGACAGGCAACTAATGAAAAACTGTTTTTT.

The chain recombines TRBV6-5 with TRBJ2-5; D is uncertain. The germline V gene encodes CDR1 MNHEY and CDR2 SVGAGI. This CDR3 contains 13 residues. Trimming removed 6 bases from V and 7 bases from J, with 15 bases in between. The DNA of the CDR3 is TGTGCCAGCAGCCTCGGGTTATCGGGGACCCAGTACTTC. Translating it yields CASSLGLSGTQYF.

The chain has TRBV19 and TRBJ1-2; D call uncertain. The V end lost 0 bases, the J end lost 14 bases, and 13 bases lay between the germline ends. Looked up from germline, CDR1 is LNHDA and CDR2 is SQIVND (reference sequence). The CDR3 loop spans 12 amino acids. CDR3 protein: CASSIETRHHTF. The CDR3, as DNA: TGTGCCAGTAGTATAGAGACACGACACCATACCTTC. The full variable domain, its missing parts supplied by reference TRBV19 and TRBJ1-2, is DGGITQSPKYLFRKEGQNVTLSCEQNLNHDAMYWYRQDPGQGLRLIYYSQIVNDFQKGDIAEGYSVSREKKESFPLTVTSAQKNPTAFYLCASSIETRHHTFGSGTRLTVV.

This chain links TRBV4-1 with TRBJ1-6, with 7 bases identical to TRBD1. The V segment lost 1 base and the J segment 0 bases; nucleotides outside the gene matches: 6. Germline values: CDR1 MGHRA, CDR2 YSYEKL. The CDR3 totals 18 residues. For the CDR3, the DNA is TGCGCCAGCAGCCAAGGAGGGGGCCCGAGCTCCTATAATTCACCCCTCCACTTT. This sequence encodes CASSQGGGPSSYNSPLHF.

J is TRBJ2-7 and V is TRBV28, with 14 bases aligning to TRBD2. CDR1 is MDHEN, CDR2 SYDVKM, per germline. The CDR3 is 14 residues long. J gave up 11 bases and V 7 bases, and 10 bases lay outside the gene matches. CDR3 sequence: CASTPTSGGAREYF. The CDR3 DNA follows: TGTGCCAGCACACCGACTAGCGGGGGGGCGCGGGAGTACTTC.

J is TRBJ1-1 and V is TRBV15; tentatively, D is TRBD1 (5 bases). Between the trimmed V and J ends, which lost 3 bases and 1 base, there was a span of 21 bases. Germline V lookup: CDR1 LNHNV, CDR2 YYDKDF (reference sequence). The CDR3 totals 18 residues. This CDR3 is CATSSPPGLKRGNTEAFF. DNA of the CDR3: TGTGCCACCAGCAGTCCACCGGGACTCAAAAGGGGGAACACTGAAGCTTTCTTT.

The V gene is TRBV27, the J gene TRBJ2-2, with D tentatively TRBD2 (5 bases). Trimming took 4 bases from V and 3 from J, leaving 15 bases between them. CDR1 and CDR2 from the germline V gene are MNHEY and SMNVEV (reference sequence). This CDR3 has 16 residues. The DNA for the CDR3 is TGTGCCAGCAGTTCTCCCGGAGGTTTCTACACCGGGGAGCTGTTTTTT. It codes for CASSSPGGFYTGELFF.

J is TRBJ2-7 and V is TRBV5-1, with D perhaps matching TRBD1 (6 bases). Trimming pared 3 bases from V and 4 bases from J, leaving 17 bases between. The CDR3 spans 15 residues. CDR1 SGHRS and CDR2 YFSETQ come from the germline V gene. The CDR3 nucleotides read TGCGCCAGCAGCTCGGGGTTGGGGGCGCAATACGAGCAGTACTTC. It codes for CASSSGLGAQYEQYF.

This clone has ten or more counts. V is TRBV5-6 and J is TRBJ1-1; 7 bases agree with TRBD1. The CDR3 contains 15 residues. J lost 5 bases, V lost 4 bases, and 11 bases had no gene match. CDR1 is SGHDT and CDR2 is YYEEEE in the germline V gene. Here the CDR3 reads CASSEETGWGTEAFF. CDR3 sequence (DNA): TGTGCCAGCAGCGAAGAGACAGGGTGGGGTACTGAAGCTTTCTTT.

The genes are TRBV7-2 and TRBJ2-7; maybe TRBD1 (5 bases). This CDR3 has 14 residues. The germline CDR1 and CDR2 sequences are SGHTA and FQGNSA. V was clipped by 5 bases and J by 2 bases, with 13 bases between them. In DNA, the CDR3 is TGTGCCAGCAGCAAGGACATCGGTACCTACGAGCAGTACTTC. Its protein product is CASSKDIGTYEQYF.

The V gene is TRBV9, the J gene TRBJ2-4, with TRBD1 matching over 7 bases. The CDR3 loop spans 13 amino acids. The V segment lost 4 bases and the J segment 5 bases; nucleotides outside the gene matches: 3. CDR1 SGDLS and CDR2 YYNGEE come from the germline V gene. CDR3: CASSRDSQNIQYF. The CDR3 coding sequence is TGTGCCAGCAGCCGGGACAGTCAAAACATTCAGTACTTC.

The CDR3: CASSSSRAEGTDTQYF. The CDR3 DNA reads TGTGCCAGCAGTTCAAGTCGGGCGGAGGGCACAGATACGCAGTATTTT. This chain connects TRBV7-2 to TRBJ2-3; maybe TRBD2 (5 bases). This CDR3 has 16 residues. From germline, CDR1 is SGHTA and CDR2 FQGNSA. V shed 6 bases and J shed 1 base, with 17 bases lying between them.

The chain uses TRBV7-2 and TRBJ1-2; D gene ambiguous. Deletions cut 1 base from V and 3 bases from J, with 6 bases between. Germline-derived CDR1 and CDR2 are SGHTA and FQGNSA. The CDR3 is 13 residues long. The CDR3 coding sequence is TGTGCCAGCAGCTTAGGCGGTTACTATGGCTACACCTTC. Translated: CASSLGGYYGYTF.

The chain couples TRBV5-1 to TRBJ2-3; 9 bases fit TRBD2. The V and J ends lost 4 bases and 4 bases, in that order; junction bases with no gene match: 7. This CDR3 region has 15 residues. Germline CDR1 and CDR2: SGHRS and YFSETQ. The CDR3 DNA reads as TGCGCCAGCAGCAAGACTAGCGGTGGCCCAGATACGCAGTATTTT. This codes for CASSKTSGGPDTQYF.

The CDR3 sequence: CASSLQNTGELFF. CDR3 in DNA: TGCGCCAGCAGCTTACAGAACACCGGGGAGCTGTTTTTT. This rearrangement joins TRBV5-1 to TRBJ2-2; D remains ambiguous. Germline-derived CDR1 and CDR2 are SGHRS and YFSETQ. This CDR3 region has 13 residues. The V and J ends lost 2 bases and 1 base respectively, with 3 bases between them.

The chain uses TRBV29-1 and TRBJ2-1; maybe TRBD1 (5 bases). The CDR3 spans 13 residues. CDR1 is SQVTM, CDR2 ANQGSEA, per germline. V lost 4 bases and J 4 bases, leaving 11 bases between the germline ends. CDR3: CSVVPQGYNEQFF. The CDR3 region has the DNA TGCAGCGTTGTCCCTCAGGGTTACAATGAGCAGTTCTTC.

This chain joins TRBV7-9 and TRBJ1-4; D possibly corresponds to TRBD1 (6 bases). Per the germline V gene, CDR1 is SEHNR and CDR2 is FQNEAQ (reference sequence). The CDR3 has 14 residues. V lost 5 bases, J lost 4 bases, and 11 bases lay in between. CDR3 bases: TGTGCCAGCAGCCGTACAGGGAGTAATGAAAAACTGTTTTTT. Its protein product is CASSRTGSNEKLFF. Based on the CDR3 plus reference TRBV7-9 and TRBJ1-4, the full variable domain is DTGVSQNPRHKITKRGQNVTFRCDPISEHNRLYWYRQTLGQGPEFLTYFQNEAQLEKSRLLSDRFSAERPKGSFSTLEIQRTEQGDSAMYLCASSRTGSNEKLFFGSGTQLSVL.

A few counts support this clone. The chain links TRBV7-2 to TRBJ2-7; 7 positions match TRBD2. Trimming took 1 base from V and 10 from J; bases not matched to a gene: 1. The CDR3 is made up of 11 amino acids. Germline-derived CDR1 and CDR2 are SGHTA and FQGNSA. The CDR3 spells CASSLGEGQYF. CDR3 nucleotide sequence: TGTGCCAGCAGCTTAGGGGAGGGCCAGTACTTC.

V is TRBV7-3 and J is TRBJ1-1; tentatively, D is TRBD1 (5 bases). Trimming stripped 5 bases from V and 0 bases from J, with 10 bases between. Germline assignment: CDR1 SGHTA and CDR2 FQGTGA. The CDR3 is made up of 14 amino acids. The CDR3 sequence is CASSLSGVNTEAFF. CDR3 coding DNA: TGTGCCAGCAGCCTCTCGGGGGTGAACACTGAAGCTTTCTTT. Full variable domain (missing parts from reference TRBV7-3 and TRBJ1-1): GAGVSQTPSNKVTEKGKYVELRCDPISGHTALYWYRQSLGQGPEFLIYFQGTGAADDSGLPNDRFFAVRPEGSVSTLKIQRTERGDSAVYLCASSLSGVNTEAFFGQGTRLTVV.

The CDR3 DNA reads as TGTGCAAGTCGCCCCTTGGGGGGCAAAAACATTCAGTACTTC. Amino acid sequence: CASRPLGGKNIQYF. This rearrangement joins TRBV12-2 to TRBJ2-4; the D segment call TRBD2 is taken from the table without a DNA check. TRBV12-2 is assigned pseudogene status. The CDR3 loop spans 14 amino acids.

The chain couples TRBV27 to TRBJ1-6; 7 bases line up with TRBD1. Germline lookup yields CDR1 MNHEY and CDR2 SMNVEV (reference sequence). Trimming took 2 bases from V and 0 from J; bases not matched to a gene: 4. CDR3 length: 17 amino acids. CDR3 bases: TGTGCCAGCAGTTTACAGGGGGTTAGCTCCTATAATTCACCCCTCCACTTT. Its protein product is CASSLQGVSSYNSPLHF.

The rearrangement joins TRBV29-1 to TRBJ2-5, with 8 bases aligning to TRBD2. The CDR3 is made up of 14 amino acids. Unmatched junction bases numbered 9, after V lost 7 bases and J lost 2 bases. Per the germline V gene, CDR1 is SQVTM and CDR2 is ANQGSEA. CDR3 sequence (DNA): TGCAGCGCAAGCGGGACTAGTCCTCAAGAGACCCAGTACTTC. Translated, it gives CSASGTSPQETQYF.

This sequence joins TRBV5-1 and TRBJ2-7; tentatively, D is TRBD1 (6 bases). This CDR3 has 12 residues. Trimming took 2 bases from V and 6 from J, leaving 9 bases between them. The germline V gene encodes CDR1 SGHRS and CDR2 YFSETQ. This CDR3 reads CASSLTGLEQYF. CDR3 in DNA: TGCGCCAGCAGCTTAACAGGGCTCGAGCAGTACTTC.

This clone was seen only once. J is TRBJ1-2 and V is TRBV7-2; 9 positions agree with TRBD1. Germline CDR1 SGHTA, CDR2 FQGNSA. This CDR3 contains 15 residues. The trim removed 1 base at V and 10 bases at J, leaving 10 bases unmatched. The CDR3, as DNA: TGTGCCAGCAGCTTAGTGGGGTCAGGGACAGGGTCCTACACCTTC. As protein: CASSLVGSGTGSYTF.

This clone has just a few counts. CDR3: CASSPELYNEQFF. The CDR3 DNA reads as TGTGCCAGCTCACCCGAACTCTACAATGAGCAGTTCTTC. The chain carries TRBV18 and TRBJ2-1, with D hard to call. The CDR3 contains 13 residues. Germline CDR1 is KGHSH and CDR2 is LQKENI. V shed 3 bases and J shed 3 bases, with 6 bases lying between them.